Below are 3 T cell receptor beta chains sequenced from a single sample in a study of read filtering for tumor transcriptome and immune sequencing. Molecular barcoded adaptors covering alpha/delta and beta/gamma chains were used on 400 to 450 ng RNA. TCRdb analysed the reads with MiXCR anew, one entry per CDR3 protein. Altogether about 58,000 distinct CDR3 sequences are present, approximately 13% being singletons, with the ten largest covering 16%. The sequenced material came from a population of CD138-negative cells sorted from bone marrow. The origin of the receptors is a donor over 35 with multiple myeloma.

This clonotype was found many times. The V and J genes are TRBV18 and TRBJ1-5; a weak D match, TRBD1 (5 bases). The CDR3 length is 13 residues. Germline V CDR1 and CDR2: KGHSH, LQKENI. The V and J ends lost 3 bases and 6 bases respectively, with 9 bases between them. The CDR3 DNA reads as TGTGCCAGCTCACCTTACGGGGGTCAGCCCCAGCATTTT. Translating it yields CASSPYGGQPQHF.

A word on this clonotype: This CDR3 is missing its conserved last phenylalanine or tryptophan, likely due to a read error. The DNA is omitted, as the CDR3 cannot be located on it reliably, and the CDR3 follows TCRdb's listing. The rearrangement links TRBV5-1 to TRBJ2-1; TRBD1 is the table's D call, not checked against the DNA. A total of 14 residues make up the CDR3, ends included. Germline V gene sequence: CDR1 SGHRS, CDR2 YFSETQ. This CDR3 reads CASSPGTALNEQLC.

This clonotype has at least ten counts. The V gene is TRBV6-1, the J gene TRBJ1-4, with D possibly being TRBD1 (6 bases). V lost 2 bases, J lost 0 bases, and 10 bases lay in between. This CDR3 comprises 16 residues. The V gene's germline CDR1 is MNHNS and CDR2 SASEGT. The CDR3 region is CASSERPGATNEKLFF. The CDR3 nucleotides are TGTGCCAGCAGTGAACGCCCAGGGGCAACTAATGAAAAACTGTTTTTT.